This T cell receptor beta chain originates from a study of CD8 T cells in Susac syndrome. When the RNA was reverse transcribed, random hexamers were used with an input of roughly 0.45 to 1 ug. TCRdb used MiXCR to reprocess the immunoSEQ multiplex PCR reads, holding one entry per CDR3 protein. Counted here are more than 55,000 distinct CDR3 sequences, just under 95% occurring once; the ten biggest clones make up 0.2% to 0.3%. J lost 2 bases, V lost 4 bases, and 8 bases had no gene match. Germline lookup yields CDR1 SGHDT and CDR2 YYEEEE. There are 16 residues in the CDR3. The controls were healthy donors who were matched for age and sex. FACS enriched CD8+ TEMRA cells, while bulk CD8+ and CD4+ were negatively isolated.

The TCR was taken from a human donor in good health. The chain uses TRBV5-6 and TRBJ2-3; 9 bases are shared with TRBD1. Sequenced input: CD8+ T cells from PBMCs. As DNA, the CDR3 is TGTGCCAGCAGCCTCGCCGGGACAGGGTACACAGATACGCAGTATTTT. This codes for CASSLAGTGYTDTQYF.